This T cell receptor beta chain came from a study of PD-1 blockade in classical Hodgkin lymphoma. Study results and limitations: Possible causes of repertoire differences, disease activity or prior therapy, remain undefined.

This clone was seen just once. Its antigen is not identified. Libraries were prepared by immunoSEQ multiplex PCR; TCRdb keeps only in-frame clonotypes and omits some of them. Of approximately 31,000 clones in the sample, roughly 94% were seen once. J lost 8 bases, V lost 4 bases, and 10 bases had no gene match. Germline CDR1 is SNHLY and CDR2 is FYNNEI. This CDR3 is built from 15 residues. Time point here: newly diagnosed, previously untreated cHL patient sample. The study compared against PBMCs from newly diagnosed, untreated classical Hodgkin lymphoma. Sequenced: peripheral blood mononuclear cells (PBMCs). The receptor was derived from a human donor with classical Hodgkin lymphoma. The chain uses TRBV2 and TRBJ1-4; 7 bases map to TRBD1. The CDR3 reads CASSGKAGGEEKLFF. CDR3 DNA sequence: TGTGCCAGCAGTGGAAAGGCAGGGGGAGAGGAAAAACTGTTTTTT.